What follows are 17 T cell receptor beta chains derived from one specimen sequenced in a study of cytomegalovirus exposure and HLA in healthy donors. The primer mix had 60 Vbeta and 13 Jbeta primers. Profiling relied on immunoSEQ multiplex PCR, and the TCRdb table lists in-frame clones only, not all of them. The data contain about 220,000 clones, 82% of them seen just once; the ten biggest clones take up approximately 6%. Sequencing was carried out using PBMCs. The receptors shown here come from a man aged 40-50 years in good health and CMV-seropositive.

The chain combines TRBV5-6 with TRBJ1-5; perhaps TRBD1 as D (6 bases). V lost 4 bases and J 4 bases, leaving 12 bases between the germline ends. Per germline, CDR1 SGHDT and CDR2 YYEEEE. The CDR3 has 14 amino acids. The CDR3 loop is CASSRGGWNQPQHF. The CDR3 nucleotides are TGTGCCAGCAGCCGAGGGGGATGGAATCAGCCCCAGCATTTT. Full variable domain (outside the CDR3, taken from reference TRBV5-6 and TRBJ1-5): DAGVTQSPTHLIKTRGQQVTLRCSPKSGHDTVSWYQQALGQGPQFIFQYYEEEERQRGNFPDRFSGHQFPNYSSELNVNALLLGDSALYLCASSRGGWNQPQHFGDGTRLSIL.

The chain has TRBV10-1 and TRBJ2-5; D not certain. The CDR3 has 12 residues. Trimming took 5 bases from V and 2 from J, leaving 6 bases between them. Germline V CDR1 and CDR2: WNHNN, SYGVQD (reference sequence). The CDR3 DNA reads TGCGCCAGCAGTCCAGGTCAAGAGACCCAGTACTTC. Its protein is CASSPGQETQYF.

The chain is built from TRBV7-9 and TRBJ1-2; D remains ambiguous. The V end lost 4 bases, the J end lost 5 bases, and 8 bases lay between the germline ends. Per the germline V gene, CDR1 is SEHNR and CDR2 is FQNEAQ (reference sequence). CDR3 length: 12 amino acids. The CDR3 sequence: CASSSGPYGYTF. The CDR3 DNA follows: TGTGCCAGCAGCTCTGGGCCGTATGGCTACACCTTC.

For this clone: Relative to the germline gene, one junction end is altered; a read error may explain this. The V call is TRBV7-7, the J call TRBJ2-1; D is ambiguous. This CDR3 spans 14 amino acids. Per germline, CDR1 SSHAT and CDR2 FNYEAQ (reference sequence). This CDR3 reads CASSSLNPYNEQFF. For the CDR3, the DNA is TGTGCTAGCAGCAGCCTAAACCCCTACAATGAGCAGTTCTTC.

The rearrangement uses TRBV27 and TRBJ2-2; 7 bases are a match to TRBD2. Per the germline V gene, CDR1 is MNHEY and CDR2 is SMNVEV (reference sequence). V gave up 4 bases and J gave up 1 base; unmatched junction bases: 15. The CDR3 covers 19 residues. The CDR3 protein is CASSSLSRLAQRNTGELFF. The CDR3 region has the DNA TGTGCCAGCAGTTCCCTCTCCCGACTAGCCCAAAGGAACACCGGGGAGCTGTTTTTT.

The rearrangement links TRBV10-3 to TRBJ2-7; 8 bases align to TRBD1. J was trimmed by 2 bases and V by 4 bases; bases with no gene match: 7. This CDR3 contains 15 residues. CDR1 ENHRY and CDR2 SYGVKD come from the germline V gene. The DNA of the CDR3 is TGTGCCATCAGTGGGGGACCGGGACAGGCCTACGAGCAGTACGTC. It codes for CAISGGPGQAYEQYV.

V gene TRBV2 combines with J gene TRBJ2-1, with 9 bases matching TRBD2. This CDR3 region has 16 residues. The V and J ends lost 5 bases and 5 bases, in that order; junction bases with no gene match: 10. CDR1 and CDR2 from the germline V gene are SNHLY and FYNNEI. In DNA form, the CDR3 reads TGTGCCAGCAGTCGGATAGCGGGAGTTTTTCACAATGAGCAGTTCTTC. This codes for CASSRIAGVFHNEQFF. The entire variable domain, with the rest obtained from reference TRBV2 and TRBJ2-1, is as follows: EPEVTQTPSHQVTQMGQEVILRCVPISNHLYFYWYRQILGQKVEFLVSFYNNEISEKSEIFDDQFSVERPDGSNFTLKIRSTKLEDSAMYFCASSRIAGVFHNEQFFGPGTRLTVL.

The chain links TRBV7-9 to TRBJ2-5, with D perhaps matching TRBD1 (6 bases). The CDR3 consists of 14 residues. Trimming removed 4 bases at V and 5 bases at J, with 14 bases between. Germline V gene lookup returns CDR1 SEHNR and CDR2 FQNEAQ (reference sequence). The DNA of the CDR3 is TGTGCCAGCAGCTCGACCGACCAGGGGGAGACCCAGTACTTC. It is translated as CASSSTDQGETQYF.

This clone was seen a few times. This sequence joins TRBV21-1 and TRBJ2-7; the table's TRBD1 call for D was not verified on the DNA. TRBV21-1 has pseudogene status. This CDR3 is built from 13 residues. CDR3 nucleotides: TGTGCCAGGCGCAGACACGGTCGTTCCGAGCAGTACGTC. The encoded protein is CARRRHGRSEQYV.

As to this clone: Since a much larger clone is just one base distant, this may be a read error. This chain connects TRBV6-5 to TRBJ1-2, with 7 nucleotides matching TRBD1. Trimming removed 6 bases from V and 4 bases from J; junction bases left unmatched: 5. CDR3 size: 13 residues. In germline, CDR1 is MNHEY, CDR2 SVGAGI. CDR3 nucleotide sequence: TGTGCCAGCAGCCAACAGGGGAGCTATGGCTACACCTTC. Protein: CASSQQGSYGYTF.

The chain is built from TRBV20-1 and TRBJ2-5; no clear D. Germline CDR1 reads DFQATT; CDR2 reads SNEGSKA (reference sequence). Trimming shortened V by 3 bases and J by 4 bases, and 6 bases separated the two germline ends. The CDR3 totals 11 residues. The CDR3: CSASVGETQYF. The DNA of the CDR3 is TGCAGTGCTAGTGTCGGAGAGACCCAGTACTTC.

The rearrangement uses TRBV5-5 and TRBJ2-3; possibly TRBD2 for D (7 bases). Germline V gene data show CDR1 as SGHKS and CDR2 as YYEKEE (reference sequence). Trimming took off 4 bases at V and 4 bases at J, with 13 bases between the two ends. The CDR3 consists of 14 residues. The CDR3 region is CASSNREGPDTQYF. DNA for the CDR3: TGTGCCAGCAGCAACAGGGAGGGCCCAGATACGCAGTATTTT.

The chain recombines TRBV7-9 with TRBJ2-1, with no clear D. Trimming removed 1 base from V and 9 bases from J, with 4 bases in between. CDR1 SEHNR and CDR2 FQNEAQ come from the germline V gene (reference sequence). CDR3 length equals 11 residues. The CDR3 nucleotides read TGTGCCAGCAGCTTAGAGCGTGAGCAGTTCTTC. It yields the protein CASSLEREQFF.

About this clone itself: A junction end diverges from the germline sequence, so it may reflect a read error. The chain links TRBV7-7 to TRBJ2-5; tentative D call: TRBD1 (6 bases). Per germline, CDR1 SSHAT and CDR2 FNYEAQ (reference sequence). The CDR3 runs to 15 residues. The CDR3 DNA follows: TGTGCTAGCAGCCGAGGGACAAACCAAATGCAGACCCAGTACTTC. This sequence encodes CASSRGTNQMQTQYF.

V is TRBV5-4 and J is TRBJ2-7; 12 positions match TRBD2. The CDR3 is 16 residues long. V trimming: 0 bases; J trimming: 0 bases; junction bases outside the gene matches: 1. The germline CDR1 and CDR2 sequences are SGHNT and YYREEE (reference sequence). CDR3 in DNA: TGTGCCAGCAGCTTGGGGGGACTAGCGGGCTCCTACGAGCAGTACTTC. Translated: CASSLGGLAGSYEQYF.

The chain is built from TRBV6-5 and TRBJ2-6; a weak D match, TRBD2 (5 bases). Germline V gives CDR1 MNHEY, CDR2 SVGAGI. V lost 6 bases, J lost 7 bases, and 13 bases lay in between. CDR3 length: 14 residues. CDR3 protein: CASSQFRGANVLTF. The CDR3 nucleotides read TGTGCCAGCAGCCAGTTTCGGGGAGCCAACGTCCTGACTTTC.

The gene calls are TRBV7-2 and TRBJ1-2; 7 nucleotides match TRBD1. Germline V gives CDR1 SGHTA, CDR2 FQGNSA. The ends lost 5 bases at V and 4 bases at J; junction bases unmatched: 4. The CDR3 length is 13 residues. Written as DNA, the CDR3 is TGTGCCAGCAGCGCCGGGACAGCCTATGGCTACACCTTC. This gives the protein CASSAGTAYGYTF. The full variable domain, its missing parts supplied by reference TRBV7-2 and TRBJ1-2, is GAGVSQSPSNKVTEKGKDVELRCDPISGHTALYWYRQSLGQGLEFLIYFQGNSAPDKSGLPSDRFSAERTGGSVSTLTIQRTQQEDSAVYLCASSAGTAYGYTFGSGTRLTVV.